These T cell receptor beta chains were read from a single sample in a study of OX40 agonist ivuxolimab in advanced cancers. Repertoires were generated with immunoSEQ multiplex PCR, while TCRdb's copy carries only in-frame clones and drops some. Of 40,000 to 55,000 clones listed, about nine tenths are singletons. This sample comprised CD4+ or CD8+ T cells sorted from blood, obtained in a trial of the OX40 agonist ivuxolimab. The receptor source for this set is an adult with an advanced solid tumor such as melanoma, head and neck, liver or kidney cancer. Each CDR3 is given with its conserved first and last residue. The order of the fields is D gene, J gene, V gene, clone size, CDR3 DNA, CDR3 protein. D genes are given only for firm matches. A row's size may be missing; if present it is once, few, many or a size class.

>TRBD2|TRBJ2-1|TRBV7-3|.
TGTGCCAGCAGCTTAGTAGCGGGAGAATACAATGAGCAGTTCTTC
CASSLVAGEYNEQFF
>.|TRBJ2-7|TRBV5-5|once
TGTGCCAGCAGCCCGGGACCCCGGGACTCCTACGAGCAGTACTTC
CASSPGPRDSYEQYF
>.|TRBJ1-2|TRBV29-1|.
TGCAGCGTTTTGCAGGGAGGAGGTTTTGCTAACTATGGCTACACCTTC
CSVLQGGGFANYGYTF
>TRBD2|TRBJ2-5|TRBV5-1|.
TGCGCCAGCAGCTTGGCGGGAGGTATAGAGACCCAGTACTTC
CASSLAGGIETQYF
>.|TRBJ2-2|TRBV9|once
TGTGCCAGCAGCCCGATTCTAAAGAGGGAGGAGCTGTTTTTT
CASSPILKREELFF
>.|TRBJ2-1|TRBV19|.
TGTGCCAGTAGTATTCTTCCCGTGGCCGGCGATGAGCAGTTCTTC
CASSILPVAGDEQFF
>.|TRBJ2-7|TRBV7-9|.
TGTGCCAGCAGCTTCCCATCCTCCTACGAGCAGTACTTC
CASSFPSSYEQYF
>.|TRBJ1-4|TRBV7-9|.
TGTGCCAGCAGCTTAGTGGCAGGACATAAGGCTAATGAAAAACTGTTTTTT
CASSLVAGHKANEKLFF
>TRBD2|TRBJ2-7|TRBV6-5|.
TGTGCCAGCAGCCTGGGACTAGCCAACTACGAGCAGTACTTC
CASSLGLANYEQYF
>.|TRBJ2-3|TRBV23-1|.
TGCGCCAGCAGTCCGGACGGAGCGCGGAACACAGATACGCAGTATTTT
CASSPDGARNTDTQYF
>TRBD2|TRBJ2-7|TRBV5-5|.
TGTGCCAGCAGCTCCTCAGCGGGAGTCGACGAGCAGTACTTC
CASSSSAGVDEQYF
>.|TRBJ2-7|TRBV10-3|.
TGTGCCATCAGTGAAATAGGCGGGACGCAAGGGAACCGTGGCTCCTACGAGCAGTACTTC
CAISEIGGTQGNRGSYEQYF
>.|TRBJ2-7|TRBV11-3|.
TGTGCCAGCAGCTTCGGGGATGGGGGGCAGTACTTC
CASSFGDGGQYF
>TRBD2|TRBJ2-3|TRBV5-6|.
TGTGCCAGCAGCCCCGTCCTAGCGGGAGGTGATACGCAGTATTTT
CASSPVLAGGDTQYF
>.|TRBJ2-2|TRBV6-5|.
TGTGCCAGCAGTTACCGACCCCCCGGGAACACCGGGGAGCTGTTTTTT
CASSYRPPGNTGELFF
>TRBD2|TRBJ2-4|TRBV5-1|.
TGCGCCAGCCGGAGCGGAGGGAGGGGCAAAAACATTCAGTACTTC
CASRSGGRGKNIQYF
>TRBD2|TRBJ2-1|TRBV10-1|.
TGCGCCAGCAGTGAGTCCGGGACTAGCGGGAGGTTGAATGAGCAGTTCTTC
CASSESGTSGRLNEQFF
>TRBD1|TRBJ2-7|TRBV7-6|once
TGTGCCAGCAGCTCCGACCGGGACAGGGCCTACGAGCAGTACTTC
CASSSDRDRAYEQYF
>.|TRBJ2-1|TRBV19|.
TGTGCCACCCAGGGCCTAGCCTACTACAATGAGCAGTTCTTC
CATQGLAYYNEQFF
>.|TRBJ2-2|TRBV19|.
TGTGCCAGTATCAAAACGAACACCGGGGAGCTGTTTTTT
CASIKTNTGELFF
>.|TRBJ2-4|TRBV27|.
TGTGCCAGCAGTACCGGACAGAAAAACATTCAGTACTTC
CASSTGQKNIQYF
>.|TRBJ1-5|TRBV27|.
TGTGCCAGCAGTTTACGGGGCTGGGGGCAGCCCCAGCATTTT
CASSLRGWGQPQHF
>.|TRBJ1-1|TRBV20-1|once
TGCAGTGCCGCCGAGGGGACTGAAGCTTTCTTT
CSAAEGTEAFF
>.|TRBJ2-4|TRBV28|once
TGTGCCAGCAGCCCCCCGGACAGTCAAAACATTCAGTACTTC
CASSPPDSQNIQYF
>.|TRBJ2-7|TRBV7-2|once
TGTGCCAGCAGCGGAGGGCTCTGGGACGAGCAGTACTTC
CASSGGLWDEQYF
>.|TRBJ2-5|TRBV7-9|.
TGTGCCAGCACCCCTCTCGAGACCCAGTACTTC
CASTPLETQYF
>.|TRBJ1-1|TRBV25-1|.
TGTGCCAGTTTCGAGGATATGAACACTGAAGCTTTCTTT
CASFEDMNTEAFF
>.|TRBJ2-7|TRBV10-3|.
TGTGCCATCATTCCGGACGGAGCCTACGAGCAGTACTTC
CAIIPDGAYEQYF
>.|TRBJ2-1|TRBV19|.
TGTGCCAGTACCCCTATGGGGAACTCCTACAATGAGCAGTTCTTC
CASTPMGNSYNEQFF
>.|TRBJ2-3|TRBV4-3|.
TGCGCCAGCAGCCAAGAAAGTACGGGCAGAGATACGCAGTATTTT
CASSQESTGRDTQYF